This TCR beta chain was documented in a study of cytomegalovirus exposure and HLA in healthy donors. Study-level results: Cytomegalovirus-associated TCR beta chains were listed, numbering roughly 150. Generally TCR sequences proved uncommon, though certain public TCRs appeared in numerous donors.

The junction had 6 bases not matched to a gene; V was cut back by 5 bases and J by 1 base. Germline CDR1 is SGHTA and CDR2 is FQGNSA. The CDR3 extends over 16 amino acids. Vbeta (60) and Jbeta (13) primers were used in the PCR. Sequencing was performed with immunoSEQ multiplex PCR; in TCRdb, only in-frame clones are kept and a portion is missing. Reported are 180,000 or so clones; the ten largest clones contain around 0.79%. As regards this clone: What it binds is unknown.

Sequencing was carried out using PBMCs. V gene TRBV7-2 combines with J gene TRBJ2-1; 9 bases map to TRBD2. This clonotype originated in a woman between 18 and 30 years old in good health and CMV-seropositive. The CDR3 loop reads CASSLPGLASYNEQFF. CDR3 DNA: TGTGCCAGCAGCCTACCAGGACTAGCGTCCTACAATGAGCAGTTCTTC.